These 32 T cell receptor beta chains came from one sample sequenced in a study of beta chain features in type 1 diabetes. Study observations and caveats: Researchers report that Type 1 diabetes patients had moderately but significantly shorter TCRB CDR3s across all four CD4+ subsets.

The antigens for these receptors are not known. TCRB transcripts that were expressed got sequenced, as all of the isolated RNA had been reverse transcribed. Assay used: immunoSEQ multiplex PCR; TCRdb lists only in-frame clones, some missing. This sample yields about 180,000 clones, of which about 7.8% are seen a single time; about 0.9% belongs to the top ten. Material for sequencing was central memory CD4+ T cells from blood. The receptors shown here come from a woman in her forties with type 1 diabetes.

The J gene is TRBJ2-1, the V gene TRBV29-1; 7 bases line up with TRBD1. Trimming cost V 6 bases and J 7 bases; bases outside gene matches: 9. The CDR3 is 13 amino acids. CDR1 SQVTM and CDR2 ANQGSEA come from the germline V gene. CDR3 sequence: CSVNSGTANEQFF. DNA for the CDR3: TGCAGCGTGAATTCCGGGACAGCTAATGAGCAGTTCTTC.

The J gene is TRBJ2-7, the V gene TRBV6-1; no reliable D call. The germline V and J ends were trimmed by 4 bases and 2 bases, with 9 bases remaining between them. This CDR3 is 13 amino acids long. Germline V CDR1 and CDR2: MNHNS, SASEGT. The CDR3 bases are TGTGCCAGCAGTGCCTCGGAGCCCTACGAGCAGTACTTC. Its translation: CASSASEPYEQYF.

The rearrangement joins TRBV6-4 to TRBJ1-1; D unresolved. Trimming stripped 7 bases from V and 6 bases from J, with 9 bases between. The CDR3 is 11 amino acids. Germline-derived CDR1 and CDR2 are MRHNA and SNTAGT. As DNA, the CDR3 is TGTGCCAGCACGAGGCGGGCTGAAGCTTTCTTT. Translated, it gives CASTRRAEAFF.

This clone was found once. The rearrangement uses TRBV4-3 and TRBJ1-1, with TRBD1 matching 8 bases. Trimming cost V 1 base and J 7 bases; bases outside gene matches: 8. The CDR3 length is 15 residues. Germline V CDR1 and CDR2: LGHNA, YSLEER. This CDR3 reads CASSQGRQGTGEAFF. The CDR3 DNA reads as TGCGCCAGCAGCCAAGGTAGACAGGGGACAGGTGAAGCTTTCTTT.

This clone was seen more than once but under ten times. V gene TRBV7-2 combines with J gene TRBJ1-1; D is unclear. From germline, CDR1 is SGHTA and CDR2 FQGNSA. V dropped 5 bases and J dropped 7 bases, with 8 bases sitting between them. The CDR3 length is 11 residues. The DNA for the CDR3 is TGTGCCAGCAGCCCTAGAAATGAAGCTTTCTTT. Amino acids: CASSPRNEAFF.

The V and J genes are TRBV7-2 and TRBJ2-7, with 7 bases that match TRBD1. Unmatched junction bases numbered 12, after V lost 4 bases and J lost 6 bases. The germline V gene encodes CDR1 SGHTA and CDR2 FQGNSA. The CDR3 extends over 15 amino acids. CDR3 sequence (DNA): TGTGCCAGCAGCTGGGGGTACAGGGGAAAGTTCGAGCAGTACTTC. Amino acid sequence: CASSWGYRGKFEQYF. Variable domain in full (rest from reference TRBV7-2 and TRBJ2-7): GAGVSQSPSNKVTEKGKDVELRCDPISGHTALYWYRQSLGQGLEFLIYFQGNSAPDKSGLPSDRFSAERTGGSVSTLTIQRTQQEDSAVYLCASSWGYRGKFEQYFGPGTRLTVT.

This clone was seen many times. The rearrangement links TRBV7-2 to TRBJ1-4, with 7 bases fitting TRBD1. Losses at the gene ends were 5 bases for V and 8 bases for J; bases not matched to a gene: 11. CDR3 length: 15 amino acids. In germline, CDR1 is SGHTA, CDR2 FQGNSA. CDR3 amino acids: CASSPSSGGGEKLFF. Written as DNA, the CDR3 is TGTGCCAGCAGCCCCTCCTCAGGGGGAGGAGAAAAACTGTTTTTT.

The rearrangement joins TRBV2 to TRBJ1-2; 11 nucleotides align to TRBD1. CDR1 and CDR2 from the germline V gene are SNHLY and FYNNEI. Trimming removed 6 bases from V and 6 bases from J; junction bases left unmatched: 6. This CDR3 contains 14 residues. The CDR3 DNA reads as TGTGCCAGCAGCGGACAGGGGGCGATAAATGGCTACACCTTC. Protein: CASSGQGAINGYTF.

The rearrangement uses TRBV28 and TRBJ1-1; D possibly corresponds to TRBD1 (5 bases). Trimming cost V 5 bases and J 4 bases, with 20 bases left between them. CDR1 and CDR2 from the germline V gene are MDHEN and SYDVKM. This CDR3 contains 16 residues. Here the CDR3 reads CASSPSSQELGTEAFF. The CDR3 DNA is TGTGCCAGCAGTCCATCTTCACAGGAGCTTGGCACTGAAGCTTTCTTT.

The chain has TRBV7-9 and TRBJ2-3, with 9 bases lining up with TRBD1. Germline V gives CDR1 SEHNR, CDR2 FQNEAQ (reference sequence). J lost 1 base, V lost 5 bases, and 4 bases had no gene match. The CDR3 consists of 15 residues. CDR3 amino acids: CASSLRQGGTDTQYF. DNA of the CDR3: TGTGCCAGCAGCCTCCGACAGGGGGGCACAGATACGCAGTATTTT.

This clone was seen only a few times. This same CDR3 is encoded by further DNA sequences in the sample. The rearrangement links TRBV28 to TRBJ1-2, with D tentatively TRBD1 (5 bases). Germline-derived CDR1 and CDR2 are MDHEN and SYDVKM. The CDR3 is 12 amino acids. V was trimmed by 5 bases and J by 5 bases, leaving 9 bases between them. CDR3 sequence: CASSSRVYGYTF. In DNA, the CDR3 is TGTGCCAGCAGTAGCAGGGTGTATGGCTACACCTTC.

This clone was counted a few times. The chain carries TRBV28 and TRBJ1-2; the D is unclear. The V gene's germline CDR1 is MDHEN and CDR2 SYDVKM. Trimming took 7 bases from V and 1 from J, leaving 7 bases between them. The CDR3 extends over 12 amino acids. In DNA, the CDR3 is TGTGCCAGCACTGGGCTTAACTATGGCTACACCTTC. It specifies CASTGLNYGYTF.

The CDR3 sequence is CASSSGTAYTGELFF. The CDR3 DNA reads TGTGCCAGCAGTTCCGGGACAGCTTACACCGGGGAGCTGTTTTTT. The rearrangement joins TRBV28 to TRBJ2-2; TRBD1 matches 7 bases. Germline trimming cut 4 bases from V and 3 bases from J; bases unmatched to any gene: 5. This CDR3 comprises 15 residues. Germline V gives CDR1 MDHEN, CDR2 SYDVKM.

This clone was seen a few times. This chain links TRBV5-6 with TRBJ1-5; possible D gene TRBD1, 6 bases. Germline assignment: CDR1 SGHDT and CDR2 YYEEEE. The CDR3 is 14 residues long. V gave up 7 bases and J gave up 6 bases, with 17 bases separating them. In DNA form, the CDR3 reads TGTGCCAGCTCTTACTACCCAGGGGTTCAGCCCCAGCATTTT. As protein: CASSYYPGVQPQHF.

V usage is TRBV9 and J usage is TRBJ1-4, with 7 bases lining up with TRBD1. The germline V gene encodes CDR1 SGDLS and CDR2 YYNGEE. V lost 3 bases and J lost 7; bases outside the gene matches: 15. This CDR3 has 17 amino acids. CDR3 nucleotide sequence: TGTGCCAGCAGCGCCATGGGACGGACAGGACGGGGTGAAAAACTGTTTTTT. It codes for CASSAMGRTGRGEKLFF.

The CDR3 DNA follows: TGCGCCAGCAGCCCCCTCGGGGGTTCCTACGAGCAGTACTTC. Translated: CASSPLGGSYEQYF. The rearrangement joins TRBV4-1 to TRBJ2-7; D is perhaps TRBD2 (6 bases). Per the germline V gene, CDR1 is MGHRA and CDR2 is YSYEKL. The CDR3 consists of 14 residues. V dropped 4 bases and J dropped 1 base, with 11 bases sitting between them.

This clone was found a few times. The rearrangement uses TRBV7-2 and TRBJ2-5; D ambiguous. With 4 bases removed from V and 2 bases from J, the gap between germline ends came to 8 bases. The CDR3 contains 13 residues. CDR1 is SGHTA, CDR2 FQGNSA, per germline. CDR3 DNA: TGTGCCAGCAGCTCCGGGTTACAAGAGACCCAGTACTTC. Residues: CASSSGLQETQYF.

The chain recombines TRBV5-6 with TRBJ1-2; the D is unclear. The CDR3 spans 13 residues. Germline loops: CDR1 SGHDT, CDR2 YYEEEE. Trimming removed 0 bases from V and 7 bases from J, with 10 bases in between. As DNA, the CDR3 is TGTGCCAGCAGCTTGGGTTTAGAGGGTGGCTACACCTTC. Encoded protein: CASSLGLEGGYTF.

The rearrangement uses TRBV7-9 and TRBJ2-2, with D maybe TRBD2 (6 bases). The CDR3 totals 14 residues. Between the trimmed V and J ends, which lost 5 bases and 7 bases, there was a span of 14 bases. Per germline, CDR1 SEHNR and CDR2 FQNEAQ (reference sequence). The CDR3 DNA sequence: TGTGCCAGCAGCCGGGACTTCCTGGGCGGGGAGCTGTTTTTT. This gives the protein CASSRDFLGGELFF.

The rearrangement uses TRBV4-2 and TRBJ1-4; TRBD1 aligns across 7 bases. Trimming took 4 bases from V and 8 from J; bases not matched to a gene: 10. Germline V CDR1 and CDR2: LGHNA, YNFKEQ. The CDR3 is 15 amino acids. This CDR3 is CASSPRTGVEEKLFF. CDR3 nucleotide sequence: TGTGCCAGCAGCCCCCGGACAGGCGTTGAGGAAAAACTGTTTTTT.

This clone was detected a few times. The V call is TRBV11-2, the J call TRBJ2-1, with 12 bases that match TRBD2. CDR3 length: 17 residues. Germline values: CDR1 SGHAT, CDR2 FQNNGV. V shed 2 bases, J shed 8 bases, and the junction held 10 bases outside the gene matches. This CDR3 is CASSLISSGGVFDEQFF. Written as DNA, the CDR3 is TGTGCCAGCAGCTTAATCTCTAGCGGGGGGGTATTCGATGAGCAGTTCTTC.

This clone has a handful of counts. The chain combines TRBV4-3 with TRBJ1-2; unclear D gene. Germline CDR1 is LGHNA and CDR2 is YSLEER. The CDR3 loop spans 11 amino acids. Trimming removed 4 bases at V and 8 bases at J, with 8 bases between. The CDR3 is CASSRGRGYTF. The CDR3 DNA sequence: TGCGCCAGCAGCCGTGGTAGAGGCTACACCTTC.

For this clone: A much larger clone differs from this one at a single base, so this may be a read error. Other DNA sequences of this sample code for an identical CDR3. The V call is TRBV5-1, the J call TRBJ1-2, with 8 bases lining up with TRBD1. The CDR3 is 14 residues long. The V segment lost 4 bases and the J segment 13 bases; nucleotides outside the gene matches: 15. Germline CDR1 is SGHRS and CDR2 is YFSETQ. CDR3 in DNA: TGCGCCAGCAGCCAACCGGACAGGGCAATGCTATCCACCTTC. Its translation: CASSQPDRAMLSTF.

The chain links TRBV6-1 to TRBJ1-5; D is undetermined. Trimming left V 8 bases short and J 1 base short, with 15 bases between. The CDR3 spans 15 residues. Germline V gene data show CDR1 as MNHNS and CDR2 as SASEGT. CDR3 amino acids: CASALRPGSNQPQHF. CDR3 DNA sequence: TGTGCCAGCGCCCTTAGGCCGGGGAGCAATCAGCCCCAGCATTTT.

This chain connects TRBV7-2 to TRBJ2-1; no clear D gene. Germline CDR1 is SGHTA and CDR2 is FQGNSA. The CDR3 spans 10 residues. The V end was cut by 6 bases, the J end by 7 bases, with 4 bases between. CDR3: CASSENEQFF. CDR3 DNA: TGTGCCAGCAGTGAGAATGAGCAGTTCTTC.

This rearrangement joins TRBV19 to TRBJ2-1; 8 bases map to TRBD2. The CDR3 is 17 amino acids. V was clipped by 6 bases and J by 6 bases; unmatched bases: 16. Germline V gene sequence: CDR1 LNHDA, CDR2 SQIVND (reference sequence). DNA for the CDR3: TGTGCCAGTAGGCCCCCCGTGGGAGCGGGAGAGGGCAATGAGCAGTTCTTC. Protein sequence: CASRPPVGAGEGNEQFF.

This chain uses TRBV28 with TRBJ1-6; D call uncertain. CDR3 length equals 12 residues. The germline CDR1 and CDR2 sequences are MDHEN and SYDVKM. The V gene lost 3 bases and the J gene lost 14 bases, with 11 bases spanning the gap. The CDR3 is CASSFRRVTLHF. In DNA form, the CDR3 reads TGTGCCAGCAGTTTTCGGCGGGTAACCCTCCACTTT. The entire variable domain, with the rest obtained from reference TRBV28 and TRBJ1-6, is as follows: DVKVTQSSRYLVKRTGEKVFLECVQDMDHENMFWYRQDPGLGLRLIYFSYDVKMKEKGDIPEGYSVSREKKERFSLILESASTNQTSMYLCASSFRRVTLHFGNGTRLTVT.

This clone occurred once. This chain links TRBV28 with TRBJ2-1; 7 bases agree with TRBD2. This CDR3 has 16 residues. V was pared by 5 bases and J by 0 bases, with 7 bases of the junction left unmatched. Germline CDR1 reads MDHEN; CDR2 reads SYDVKM. This chain's CDR3 is CASSGASGDSYNEQFF. In DNA, the CDR3 is TGTGCCAGCAGTGGGGCTAGCGGAGACTCCTACAATGAGCAGTTCTTC.

This chain uses TRBV7-9 with TRBJ1-4; D not certain. V was trimmed by 3 bases and J by 6 bases, leaving 8 bases between them. In germline, CDR1 is SEHNR, CDR2 FQNEAQ (reference sequence). CDR3 length equals 13 residues. CDR3 bases: TGTGCCAGCAGCTTCGGGGAGCATGAAAAACTGTTTTTT. It translates to CASSFGEHEKLFF.

The chain's CDR3 is CASDLDSEGGYTF. Here the CDR3 DNA reads TGTGCCAGCGACTTAGACAGTGAAGGTGGCTACACCTTC. The V call is TRBV2, the J call TRBJ1-2, with D possibly TRBD1 on 5 matching bases. The CDR3 length is 13 residues. Germline V gene sequence: CDR1 SNHLY, CDR2 FYNNEI. V was clipped by 8 bases and J by 7 bases, with 17 bases between them.

The rearrangement joins TRBV6-5 to TRBJ2-7; 8 nucleotides agree with TRBD1. The germline V gene has CDR1 MNHEY and CDR2 SVGAGI. This CDR3 is built from 14 residues. The trim removed 8 bases at V and 4 bases at J, leaving 10 bases unmatched. The CDR3: CASGGQGLGYEQYF. Written as DNA, the CDR3 is TGTGCCAGCGGAGGACAGGGTCTAGGATACGAGCAGTACTTC.

This clone was found a few times. J is TRBJ2-3 and V is TRBV28; 7 nucleotides align to TRBD1. The V gene end was trimmed by 6 bases and the J gene end by 4 bases; junction bases not matched to a gene: 19. CDR1 MDHEN and CDR2 SYDVKM come from the germline V gene. The CDR3 runs 18 residues. Here the CDR3 DNA reads TGTGCCAGCAGCCGTCATCTATTGACAGGGAGAGTCGCAGATACGCAGTATTTT. It encodes CASSRHLLTGRVADTQYF.